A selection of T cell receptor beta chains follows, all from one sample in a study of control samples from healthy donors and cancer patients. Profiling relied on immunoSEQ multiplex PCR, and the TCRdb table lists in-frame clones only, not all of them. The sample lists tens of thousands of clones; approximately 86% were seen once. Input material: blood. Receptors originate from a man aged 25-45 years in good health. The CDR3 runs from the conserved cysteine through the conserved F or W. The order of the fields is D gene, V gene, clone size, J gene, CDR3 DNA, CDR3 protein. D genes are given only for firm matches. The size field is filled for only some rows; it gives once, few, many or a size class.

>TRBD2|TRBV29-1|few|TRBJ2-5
TGCAGCGCTAGCGGGGGGTCCGGAGAGACCCAGTACTTC
CSASGGSGETQYF
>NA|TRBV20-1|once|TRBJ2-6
TGCAGTGCCAGTGGCTCTGGGGCCAACGTCCTGACTTTC
CSASGSGANVLTF
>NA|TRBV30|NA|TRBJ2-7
TGTGCCTGGAGAAATCCCGGGGGAACCTACGAGCAGTACTTC
CAWRNPGGTYEQYF
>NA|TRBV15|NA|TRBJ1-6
TGTGCCACCGGAACTCAAAACAGGGCGAAGAATTCACCCCTCCACTTT
CATGTQNRAKNSPLHF
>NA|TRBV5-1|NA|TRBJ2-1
TGCGCCAGCAGCGAAAGCCAGGGCTCCTACAATGAGCAGTTCTTC
CASSESQGSYNEQFF
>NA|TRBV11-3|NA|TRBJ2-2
TGTGCCAGCAGCTCCAGGGCTACCGGGGAGCTGTTTTTT
CASSSRATGELFF
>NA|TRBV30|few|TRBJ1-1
TGTGCCTGGAGTTCTGAAGGGGGAAACACTGAAGCTTTCTTT
CAWSSEGGNTEAFF
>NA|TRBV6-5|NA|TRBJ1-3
TGTGCCAGCATGGGGGTTTTGACAGACACCATATATTTT
CASMGVLTDTIYF
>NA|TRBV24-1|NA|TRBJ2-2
TGTGCCACCAGTGATAGTTGGTCGGGGTCCGGGGAGCTGTTTTTT
CATSDSWSGSGELFF
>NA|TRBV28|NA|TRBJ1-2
TGTGCCAGCAGTTTAGGGGGCCGTACTAACTATGGCTACACCTTC
CASSLGGRTNYGYTF
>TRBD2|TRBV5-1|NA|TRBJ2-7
TGCGCCAGCAGCCCGGCGGGGGGCAACGAGCAGTACTTC
CASSPAGGNEQYF
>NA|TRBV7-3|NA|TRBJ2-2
TGTGCCAGCAGTCGGACTTCCAACACCGGGGAGCTGTTTTTT
CASSRTSNTGELFF
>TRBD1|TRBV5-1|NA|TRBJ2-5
TGCGCCAGCAGCTTGGTAACAGGGGGCGCAAAGACCCAGTACTTC
CASSLVTGGAKTQYF
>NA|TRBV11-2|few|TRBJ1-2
TGTGCCAGCAGCTCCAGAACAGGGTCCTATGGCTACACCTTC
CASSSRTGSYGYTF
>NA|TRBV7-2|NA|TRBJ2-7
TGTGCCAGCAGCTTAGGTACCTACGAGCAGTACTTC
CASSLGTYEQYF
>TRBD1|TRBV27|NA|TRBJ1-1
TGTGCCAGCAGTTTAGAGGCAGGGGGGTATACTGAAGCTTTCTTT
CASSLEAGGYTEAFF
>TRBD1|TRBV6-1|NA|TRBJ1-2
TGTGCCAGCAGTGGTTTTCAGGGGGCCCTTCTCTATGGCTACACCTTC
CASSGFQGALLYGYTF
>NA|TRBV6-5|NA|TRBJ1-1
TGTGCCAGCTTGTTGGGGCTATTAGCGGACACTGAAGCTTTCTTT
CASLLGLLADTEAFF
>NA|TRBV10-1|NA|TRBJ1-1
TGCGCCAGCAGTGTGTCATGGAACACTGAAGCTTTCTTT
CASSVSWNTEAFF
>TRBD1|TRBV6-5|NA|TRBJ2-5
TGTGCCAGCAGTCAGGACAGGGGGCGTCGTGAGACCCAGTACTTC
CASSQDRGRRETQYF
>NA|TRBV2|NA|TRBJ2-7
TGTGCCAGCAGTTGGGGGGACGGAGGGAGAAACGAGCAGTACTTC
CASSWGDGGRNEQYF
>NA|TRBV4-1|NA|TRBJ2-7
TGCGCCAGCAGCCAAGAAGGTGGGCGCGAGCAGTACTTC
CASSQEGGREQYF
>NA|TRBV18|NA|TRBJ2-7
TGTGCCAGCTCACCAGACCACCGCGCGTACGAGCAGTACTTC
CASSPDHRAYEQYF
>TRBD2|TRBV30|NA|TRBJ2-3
TGTGCCTGGAGTCCGGGGGGGGCCACAGATACGCAGTATTTT
CAWSPGGATDTQYF
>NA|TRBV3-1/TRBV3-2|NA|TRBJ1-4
TGTGCCAGCAGCCAGGGATTCGCCGGTGCGGAGTTTTTT
CASSQGFAGAEFF
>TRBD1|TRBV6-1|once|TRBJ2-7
TGTGCCAGCAGTGAAGGGGACAGGGGCGAGCAGTACTTC
CASSEGDRGEQYF
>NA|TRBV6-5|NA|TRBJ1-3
TGTGCCAGCAGTTACAGTCCGGGAAGCTCTGGAAACACCATATATTTT
CASSYSPGSSGNTIYF
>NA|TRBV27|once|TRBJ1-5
TGTGCCAGCAGTTTATCGAGGCCGCCCAGGCCCTATAGCAATCAGCCCCAGCATTTT
CASSLSRPPRPYSNQPQHF
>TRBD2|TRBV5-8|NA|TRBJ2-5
TGTGCCAGCAGCTTGGACGGACTAGCGGGGATTATGGAGACCCAGTACTTC
CASSLDGLAGIMETQYF
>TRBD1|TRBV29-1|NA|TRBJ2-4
TGCAGCGTTCTACAGGGGGCTCCCAAAAACATTCAGTACTTC
CSVLQGAPKNIQYF
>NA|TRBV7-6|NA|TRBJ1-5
TGTGCCAGCAGCCCCTCGATCGGCAATCAGCCCCAGCATTTT
CASSPSIGNQPQHF
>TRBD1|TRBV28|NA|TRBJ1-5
TGTGCCAGCAGCGGACAGGGACGACAGCCCCAGCATTTT
CASSGQGRQPQHF
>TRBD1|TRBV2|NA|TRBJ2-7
TGTGCCAGCAGCCTACGGGACAGGGGAGTGGACGAGCAGTACTTC
CASSLRDRGVDEQYF
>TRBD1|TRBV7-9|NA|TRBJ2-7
TGTGCCAGCAGCTATTCCGGGACAGCATACGAGCAGTACTTC
CASSYSGTAYEQYF
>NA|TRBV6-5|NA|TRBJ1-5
TGTGCCAGCAGTTACCCCTCCGGGACGGGTTCAGGGCCCCAGCATTTT
CASSYPSGTGSGPQHF
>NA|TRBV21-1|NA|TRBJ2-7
TGTGCCAGCAGCAAAAATCCCTACTCCGAGCAGTACTTC
CASSKNPYSEQYF
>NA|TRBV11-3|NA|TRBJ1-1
TGTGCCAGCAGTTCGCAGGGGAACACTGAAGCTTTCTTT
CASSSQGNTEAFF
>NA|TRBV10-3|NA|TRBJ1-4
TGTGCCATCAGTCGGGACATTGGTGAAAAACTGTTTTTT
CAISRDIGEKLFF
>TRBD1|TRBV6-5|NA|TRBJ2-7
TGTGCCAGCAGTAGGGACAGGCAATACGAACAGTACTTC
CASSRDRQYEQYF
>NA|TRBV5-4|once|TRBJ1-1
TGTGCCAGCAGCGTGAACACTGAAGCTTTCTTT
CASSVNTEAFF
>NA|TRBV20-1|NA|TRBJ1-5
TGCAGTGCTAGTGCCGAGATTAGCAATCAGCCCCAGCATTTT
CSASAEISNQPQHF
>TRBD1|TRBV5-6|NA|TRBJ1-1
TGTGCCAGCAGCCCACAGGGGATCCTCAACACTGAAGCTTTCTTT
CASSPQGILNTEAFF
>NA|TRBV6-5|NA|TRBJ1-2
TGTGCCAGCAGCCCGGGACGGGAGGATGGCTACACCTTC
CASSPGREDGYTF
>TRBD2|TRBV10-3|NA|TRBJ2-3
TGTGCCATCAGTGAGTCGGGAGGGGTAGTTACAGATACGCAGTATTTT
CAISESGGVVTDTQYF
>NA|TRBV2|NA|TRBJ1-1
TGTGCCCGCAACAGGGTAGGTGAGCCTGAAGCTTTCTTT
CARNRVGEPEAFF
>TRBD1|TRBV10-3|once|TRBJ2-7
TGTGCCATCAGTGAGCGGGGGACAGGGAGCATCGAGCAGTACTTC
CAISERGTGSIEQYF
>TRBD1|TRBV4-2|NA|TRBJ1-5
TGTGCCAGCAGCCAAGGGCAGGGGGCTCAGCCCCAGCATTTT
CASSQGQGAQPQHF
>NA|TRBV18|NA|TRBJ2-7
TGTGCCAGCTCACCACCAGGGTCGGGGGAGCAGTACTTC
CASSPPGSGEQYF
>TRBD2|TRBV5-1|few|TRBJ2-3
TGCGCCAGCAGTGGACTAGCGGCTAAGGCAGATACGCAGTATTTT
CASSGLAAKADTQYF